The rows below give T cell receptor beta chains drawn from one sample of a study of CD8 T cells in ankylosing spondylitis. TCRdb called the 5' RACE reads again in MiXCR, with one record for every CDR3 protein. The sample carries about 320,000 distinct CDR3 sequences, roughly 11% recorded once. Material: blood, either unsorted or a sorted T cell fraction (not recorded which). The receptors originated from a female donor with ankylosing spondylitis or in good health (not recorded which). The CDR3 runs from the conserved cysteine through the conserved F or W. Each record gives: J gene, clone size, D gene, V gene, CDR3 DNA, CDR3 protein. D genes are given only for firm matches. Clone size is shown for a subset of rows, as once, few, many or a class of expanded clone.

j_call: TRBJ2-5
clone_size: .
d_call: TRBD2
v_call: TRBV28
cdr3_nt: TGTGCCAGCAGTTTTGGGAGGGGAGTAGGAGAGACCCAGTACTTC
cdr3_aa: CASSFGRGVGETQYF

j_call: TRBJ2-7
clone_size: many
d_call: .
v_call: TRBV20-1
cdr3_nt: TGCAGTGCAACGCCAGCTACCCCGGGATCAAAAACGGACGAGCAGTACTTC
cdr3_aa: CSATPATPGSKTDEQYF

j_call: TRBJ1-1
clone_size: .
d_call: .
v_call: TRBV29-1
cdr3_nt: TGCAGCGGTTTTAATAACCGGGCCGAAGCTTTCTTT
cdr3_aa: CSGFNNRAEAFF

j_call: TRBJ1-1
clone_size: many
d_call: .
v_call: TRBV20-1
cdr3_nt: TGCAGTGAAGGGGACCCGGGACGAGAAAACACTGAAGCTTTCTTT
cdr3_aa: CSEGDPGRENTEAFF

j_call: TRBJ2-1
clone_size: many
d_call: TRBD2
v_call: TRBV12-3/TRBV12-4
cdr3_nt: TGTGCCAGCAGTCCTAGCGGAAGTGATGAGCAGTTCTTC
cdr3_aa: CASSPSGSDEQFF

j_call: TRBJ2-3
clone_size: few
d_call: .
v_call: TRBV20-1
cdr3_nt: TGCAGTGCTAGAGATATGGGCGGAATCACAGATACGCAGTATTTT
cdr3_aa: CSARDMGGITDTQYF

j_call: TRBJ2-5
clone_size: many
d_call: .
v_call: TRBV11-2
cdr3_nt: TGTGCCAGCAGCAAAGGGCTAGGGGAGTTTGAAGAGACCCAGTACTTC
cdr3_aa: CASSKGLGEFEETQYF

j_call: TRBJ2-6
clone_size: .
d_call: .
v_call: TRBV24-1
cdr3_nt: TGTGCCACCAGCCTCCCTGGGGCCAACGTCCTGACTTTC
cdr3_aa: CATSLPGANVLTF

j_call: TRBJ2-7
clone_size: many
d_call: .
v_call: TRBV6-1
cdr3_nt: TGTGCCAGCGGGACACTAAGAAGGGACGAGCAGTACTTC
cdr3_aa: CASGTLRRDEQYF

j_call: TRBJ1-2
clone_size: few
d_call: .
v_call: TRBV29-1
cdr3_nt: TGCAGCGTTAACAGGGCCAGCTATGGCTACACCTTC
cdr3_aa: CSVNRASYGYTF

j_call: TRBJ1-5
clone_size: .
d_call: .
v_call: TRBV6-1
cdr3_nt: TGTGCCAGCAGTCGACGTGGACCCAGGGACCAGCCCCAGCATTTT
cdr3_aa: CASSRRGPRDQPQHF

j_call: TRBJ2-7
clone_size: many
d_call: TRBD2
v_call: TRBV6-2/TRBV6-3
cdr3_nt: TGTGCCAGCAGACCGGGACTAAAATCCTACGAGCAGTACTTC
cdr3_aa: CASRPGLKSYEQYF

j_call: TRBJ2-1
clone_size: many
d_call: .
v_call: TRBV25-1
cdr3_nt: TGTGCCAGCAGTAGATGGAATGAGCAGTTCTTC
cdr3_aa: CASSRWNEQFF

j_call: TRBJ1-1
clone_size: many
d_call: .
v_call: TRBV7-9
cdr3_nt: TGTGCCAGCAGCCCGCGGAGGGCCCACACTGAAGCTTTCTTT
cdr3_aa: CASSPRRAHTEAFF

j_call: TRBJ2-4
clone_size: few
d_call: .
v_call: TRBV5-1
cdr3_nt: TGCGCCAGCAGCTGGGGGAGTGGGGCCAAAAACATTCAGTACTTC
cdr3_aa: CASSWGSGAKNIQYF

j_call: TRBJ2-6
clone_size: many
d_call: .
v_call: TRBV28
cdr3_nt: TGTGCCAGCAGTGGTGGGGCCAACGTCCTGACTTTC
cdr3_aa: CASSGGANVLTF

j_call: TRBJ2-6
clone_size: many
d_call: .
v_call: TRBV20-1
cdr3_nt: TGCAGTGCTAGAGATCTTAGCACCTCCCGGGGGGCCAACGTCCTGACTTTC
cdr3_aa: CSARDLSTSRGANVLTF

j_call: TRBJ2-1
clone_size: many
d_call: TRBD1
v_call: TRBV9
cdr3_nt: TGTGCCAGCAGCTTCCGGGACAGGGGGCTAGATGAGCAGTTCTTC
cdr3_aa: CASSFRDRGLDEQFF

j_call: TRBJ2-3
clone_size: few
d_call: TRBD2
v_call: TRBV12-3/TRBV12-4
cdr3_nt: TGTGCCAGCAGTTCTAGCGGGGGACGGGATACGCAGTATTTT
cdr3_aa: CASSSSGGRDTQYF

j_call: TRBJ1-1
clone_size: .
d_call: .
v_call: TRBV30
cdr3_nt: TGTGCCTGGAGTGTCACGAACACTGAAGCTTTCTTT
cdr3_aa: CAWSVTNTEAFF

j_call: TRBJ1-2
clone_size: many
d_call: TRBD1
v_call: TRBV28
cdr3_nt: TGTGCCACCCGGGACAGTACTAACTATGGCTACACCTTC
cdr3_aa: CATRDSTNYGYTF

j_call: TRBJ1-2
clone_size: many
d_call: .
v_call: TRBV6-5
cdr3_nt: TGTGCCAGCAGTTACTCGCCTGCTAACTATGGCTACACCTTC
cdr3_aa: CASSYSPANYGYTF

j_call: TRBJ2-7
clone_size: few
d_call: .
v_call: TRBV5-6
cdr3_nt: TGTGCCAGCAGCTTAATTCAGTCCGGGGAGCAGTACTTC
cdr3_aa: CASSLIQSGEQYF

j_call: TRBJ2-3
clone_size: many
d_call: .
v_call: TRBV9
cdr3_nt: TGTGCCAGCAGCGTCCTGGGGACCACCAGCACAGATACGCAGTATTTT
cdr3_aa: CASSVLGTTSTDTQYF

j_call: TRBJ1-1
clone_size: .
d_call: .
v_call: TRBV9
cdr3_nt: TGTGCCAGCAGCGTTGATCAATACACTGAAGCTTTCTTT
cdr3_aa: CASSVDQYTEAFF

j_call: TRBJ2-1
clone_size: .
d_call: .
v_call: TRBV7-2
cdr3_nt: TGTGCCAGCAGCTGGTGGGGGGCCAATGAGCAGTTCTTC
cdr3_aa: CASSWWGANEQFF

j_call: TRBJ2-1
clone_size: many
d_call: TRBD2
v_call: TRBV28
cdr3_nt: TGTGCCAGCAGTTTAATAGCGGGAGTGGGGAATGAGCAGTTCTTC
cdr3_aa: CASSLIAGVGNEQFF

j_call: TRBJ1-1
clone_size: many
d_call: .
v_call: TRBV20-1
cdr3_nt: TGCAGTGCTAGTCGCCGACAGGACACTGAAGCTTTCTTT
cdr3_aa: CSASRRQDTEAFF

j_call: TRBJ1-4
clone_size: few
d_call: .
v_call: TRBV7-2
cdr3_nt: TGTGCCAGCAGCTCGGACTTACTTAGGGAAAAACTGTTTTTT
cdr3_aa: CASSSDLLREKLFF

j_call: TRBJ2-1
clone_size: .
d_call: .
v_call: TRBV20-1
cdr3_nt: TGCAGTGCTAGAGACGGAAACTGGGGGAATGAGCAGTTCTTC
cdr3_aa: CSARDGNWGNEQFF